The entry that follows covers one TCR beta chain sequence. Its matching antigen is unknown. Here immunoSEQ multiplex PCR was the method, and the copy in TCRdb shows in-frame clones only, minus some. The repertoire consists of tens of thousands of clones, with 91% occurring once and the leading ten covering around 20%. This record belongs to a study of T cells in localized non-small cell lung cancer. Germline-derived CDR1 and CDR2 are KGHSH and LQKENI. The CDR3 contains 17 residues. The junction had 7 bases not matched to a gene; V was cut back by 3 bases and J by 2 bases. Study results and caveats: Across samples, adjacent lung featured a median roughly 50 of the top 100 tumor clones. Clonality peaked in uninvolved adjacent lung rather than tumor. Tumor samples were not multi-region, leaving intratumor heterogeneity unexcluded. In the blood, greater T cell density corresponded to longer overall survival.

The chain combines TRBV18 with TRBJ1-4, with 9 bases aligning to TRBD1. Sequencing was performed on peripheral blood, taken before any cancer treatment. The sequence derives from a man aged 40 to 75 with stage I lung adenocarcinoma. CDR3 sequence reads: CASSPRTGASTNEKLFF. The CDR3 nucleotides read TGTGCCAGCTCACCCCGGACAGGGGCTTCGACTAATGAAAAACTGTTTTTT.